A selection of T cell receptor beta chains follows, all from one sample in a study of shared clonotypes between healthy human individuals. The table came from immunoSEQ multiplex PCR; TCRdb's copy has only in-frame clones and leaves some out. The sample gives hundreds of thousands of clones, more than 70% of which show up once; under 2% is in the top ten. What was sequenced was memory CD4+ T cells sorted from blood. These receptors were collected from a woman younger than 45 in good health. CDR3s include the opening cysteine and the closing phenylalanine or tryptophan.

>TRBV10-2|TRBJ2-5
CASASSALAGGQETQYF
>TRBV5-1|TRBJ2-5
CASSFNRQETQYF
>TRBV5-6|TRBJ1-1
CASSRQGVAFF
>TRBV6-1|TRBJ2-5
CASSDSWAVQETQYF
>TRBV5-1|TRBJ1-1
CASSIGTGNTEAFF
>TRBV7-3|TRBJ2-1
CASSSLGHSSYNEQFF
>TRBV5-8|TRBJ2-7
CASSKETRSYEQYF
>TRBV19|TRBJ1-1
CASSFQGRGTEAFF
>TRBV5-1|TRBJ2-2
CASTGAGGNTGELFF
>TRBV25-1|TRBJ1-2
CASSEPFRGYTF
>TRBV7-7|TRBJ2-5
CASSFDRVSETQYF
>TRBV30|TRBJ2-1
CAWAFGSGNEQFF
>TRBV6-5|-
CASSYFGLAGETQYF
>TRBV28|TRBJ2-7
CASSLSSSGNYEQYF
>TRBV19|TRBJ2-7
CASSMTRFRGDTGTPDEQYF
>TRBV5-8|TRBJ1-4
CASSFYMRGPDEKLFF
>TRBV11-2|TRBJ2-5
CASSPQDPHGETQYF
>TRBV29-1|TRBJ2-7
CSVNRDSGEQYF
>TRBV30|TRBJ1-4
CAWSSKLNEKLFF
>TRBV5-1|TRBJ2-1
CASSFSSSYNEQFF
>TRBV29-1|TRBJ2-5
CSVDGQDQETQYF
>TRBV12-5|TRBJ1-1
CASGLVRQGRNTEAFF
>TRBV9|TRBJ2-7
CASSYEAGGGMYEQYF
>TRBV28|TRBJ2-2
CASSAIPTGELFF
>TRBV28|TRBJ2-7
CASSLGREGRYEQYF
>TRBV6-6|TRBJ2-3
CASSYPDRTDTQYF